This is a list of T cell receptor beta chains from one sample in a study of shared T cell receptors in the human thymus. The assay was immunoSEQ multiplex PCR, and TCRdb's table has in-frame clones only and misses some. Of under 850,000 clones listed, approximately 90% are singletons. A further study also used this sample, focusing on human thymus T cells.

Sample: thymocytes. The source of these receptors is a boy in the first two years of life with a congenital heart defect. The CDR3 runs from the conserved cysteine through the conserved F or W. The D gene is left open where the match is weak. Size values are once, few and many counts, or a class for expanded clones, and some rows have none.

size	D	V	J	DNA	CDR3
once	TRBD1	TRBV7-7	TRBJ2-7	TGTGCCAGCAGCCCGCGGGACAGGGAAACATGCGAGCAGTACTTC	CASSPRDRETCEQYF
.	.	TRBV18	TRBJ2-7	TGTGCCAGCTCAGCCACAGGGTGGGCCCCCTACGAGCAGTACTTC	CASSATGWAPYEQYF
.	.	TRBV18	TRBJ2-4	TGTGCCAGCTCCGGTGGGGGCGGAGCCAAAAACATTCAGTACTTC	CASSGGGGAKNIQYF
.	TRBD1	TRBV25-1	TRBJ1-2	TGTGCCAGCAGTCCGGGACAGGGGGCTAGTGGCTACACCTTC	CASSPGQGASGYTF
.	.	TRBV6-5	TRBJ2-4	TGTGCCAGCAGTTACTCGGCTGCCCTAGCCAAAAACATTCAGTACTTC	CASSYSAALAKNIQYF
.	TRBD1	TRBV27	TRBJ1-1	TGTGCCAGCAGTTTATCGTACAGGGGGGTCAACACTGAAGCTTTCTTT	CASSLSYRGVNTEAFF
.	.	TRBV15	TRBJ1-3	TGTGCCACCAGCAGGGGGCGAAACACCATATATTTT	CATSRGRNTIYF
.	.	TRBV7-9	TRBJ2-5	TGTGCCAGCAGCTCTCTCGAGACCCAGTACTTC	CASSSLETQYF
.	TRBD1	TRBV6-1	TRBJ1-2	TGTGCCAGCAGTGAAGGGACAGGGGGCTGGGGCTACACCTTC	CASSEGTGGWGYTF
once	.	TRBV27	TRBJ1-5	TGTGCCAGCAGTTCTCGGACAGTAGCAAGTGGCAATCAGCCCCAGCATTTT	CASSSRTVASGNQPQHF
few	.	TRBV2	TRBJ1-3	TGTGCCAGCAGGAGCTCTGGAAACACCATATATTTT	CASRSSGNTIYF
.	.	TRBV30	TRBJ2-1	TGTGCCTGGAGTGTACGTGCGCGGGTGAGGGATGAGCAGTTCTTC	CAWSVRARVRDEQFF
.	TRBD1	TRBV28	TRBJ2-7	TGTGCCAGCAGTTTCTCCGGGACAGGGATTCTCTACGAGCAGTACTTC	CASSFSGTGILYEQYF
.	TRBD2	TRBV7-6	TRBJ2-7	TGTGCCAGCAGCTTGGAGCGGGAGGGCCGGTCCTACGAGCAGTACTTC	CASSLEREGRSYEQYF
.	.	TRBV30	TRBJ2-2	TGTGCCTGGAGTGCACGTCGGTACACCGGGGAGCTGTTTTTT	CAWSARRYTGELFF
.	TRBD1	TRBV6-1	TRBJ2-1	TGTGCCAGCAGTGAAGTCGATGGGACAGGGGTTCAGCAGTTCTTC	CASSEVDGTGVQQFF
.	.	TRBV4-1	TRBJ2-1	TGCGCCAGCAGCCAAGATCTGCGGAAGAGCTCCTACAATGAGCAGTTCTTC	CASSQDLRKSSYNEQFF
.	.	TRBV11-2	TRBJ2-5	TGTGCCAGCAGCCCTATCGTGGAGACCCAGTACTTC	CASSPIVETQYF
.	TRBD2	TRBV5-5	TRBJ2-7	TGTGCCAGCAGCATCAGACCCGGGACTAGCGGGAGCTACGAGCAGTACTTC	CASSIRPGTSGSYEQYF
.	TRBD1	TRBV4-3	TRBJ2-5	TGCGCCAGCAGCCCCGGTAGACAGGGGCCCAAAGAGACCCAGTACTTC	CASSPGRQGPKETQYF
.	.	TRBV15	TRBJ1-1	TGTGCCACCAGCAGCGAGCGAGGGGGCACTGAAGCTTTCTTT	CATSSERGGTEAFF
once	TRBD2	TRBV15	TRBJ2-7	TGTGCCACCAGCAGAGTTGGCCGGGGAGGGTCCTACGAGCAGTACTTC	CATSRVGRGGSYEQYF
few	TRBD2	TRBV14	TRBJ2-1	TGTGCCAGCAGCCAAGTGGGGGGGAGGTACAATGAGCAGTTCTTC	CASSQVGGRYNEQFF
.	.	TRBV6-5	TRBJ2-1	TGTGCCAGCTTAGACGGGGAGGTGTTCTTC	CASLDGEVFF
.	.	TRBV19	TRBJ2-2	TGTGCCAGTAGTAAAACTAGGCCCGGGGAGCTGTTTTTT	CASSKTRPGELFF
.	.	TRBV5-5	TRBJ1-3	TGTGCCAGCAGCCCACAGTTTCCCTCGGGAAACACCATATATTTT	CASSPQFPSGNTIYF
.	TRBD2	TRBV7-2	TRBJ2-7	TGTGCCAGCAGCTTAGCGGGACTAGCCTCTATCTACGAGCAGTACTTC	CASSLAGLASIYEQYF
.	.	TRBV5-1	TRBJ2-1	TGCGCCAGCAGCTTCGGGACTGCCACCTACAATGAGCAGTTCTTC	CASSFGTATYNEQFF
.	.	TRBV27	TRBJ2-3	TGTGCCAGCAGTTTATGGCCGGCTAGCCTCGAGGTCGTGGCGCAGTATTTT	CASSLWPASLEVVAQYF
.	TRBD2	TRBV4-2	TRBJ2-7	TGTGCCAGCAGCCAGGAAATCACTAGCGGACCTTACGAGCAGTACTTC	CASSQEITSGPYEQYF
.	.	TRBV6-4	TRBJ2-7	TGTGCCAGCAGGAGGGTGGCTTACGAGCAGTACTTC	CASRRVAYEQYF
.	.	TRBV19	TRBJ1-2	TGTGCCAGTAGTATAGTGATCGCGGGAGGCTATGGCTACACCTTC	CASSIVIAGGYGYTF
.	TRBD1	TRBV9	TRBJ2-1	TGTGCCAGCAGCGTCCAGGAACAGGGGGCCTACAATGAGCAGTTCTTC	CASSVQEQGAYNEQFF
.	.	TRBV4-1	TRBJ2-5	TGCGCCAGCAGCCACCAAGACGGCGGGCCCCAGTACTTC	CASSHQDGGPQYF
.	.	TRBV4-2	TRBJ1-4	TGTGCCAGCAGCCAAGATACCGGCAGGAGGAATGAAAAACTGTTTTTT	CASSQDTGRRNEKLFF
.	TRBD2	TRBV19	TRBJ2-1	TGTGCCACTTCGGGACTAGAGTCCGGTGAGCAGTTCTTC	CATSGLESGEQFF
.	TRBD1	TRBV6-5	TRBJ2-2	TGTGCCAGCAGTTACTCAGGGGGCGAGAACCCCGGGGAGCTGTTTTTT	CASSYSGGENPGELFF
.	.	TRBV2	TRBJ2-5	TGTGCCAGCACTTTGACAGAACAAGAGACCCAGTACTTC	CASTLTEQETQYF
.	TRBD2	TRBV5-1	TRBJ2-1	TGCGCCAGCAGCTCCCCCCTATTGACTAGCGGAGAGTTTGACAATGAGCAGTTCTTC	CASSSPLLTSGEFDNEQFF
.	TRBD1	TRBV5-8	TRBJ1-5	TGTGCCAGCAATCTTCAGGGACAGAATCAGCCCCAGCATTTT	CASNLQGQNQPQHF
once	TRBD1	TRBV27	TRBJ1-2	TGTGCCAGCAGTCCTCTCGGACAGGCCGGCTATGGCTACACCTTC	CASSPLGQAGYGYTF
.	TRBD1	TRBV20-1	TRBJ2-7	TGCAGTGGTACAGGGGGACTCGAGCAGTACTTC	CSGTGGLEQYF
.	.	TRBV15	TRBJ2-2	TGTGCCACCAGCAGAGATCGGAAAGCCAACTCATCGGGCACCGGGGAGCTGTTTTTT	CATSRDRKANSSGTGELFF
.	TRBD1	TRBV5-7	TRBJ1-5	TGTGCCAGCAGCTCAGGGACAGGGCAGGAACAGCCCCAGCATTTT	CASSSGTGQEQPQHF
.	.	TRBV4-3	TRBJ1-3	TGCGCCAGCAGCCAAGGGGTCATGGGGGCAGGTGGAAACACCATATATTTT	CASSQGVMGAGGNTIYF
.	TRBD1	TRBV12-5	TRBJ1-1	TGTGCTAGTGGTTTGAGCTCCGGGACAGGGCAACTAGACACTGAAGCTTTCTTT	CASGLSSGTGQLDTEAFF
.	.	TRBV7-9	TRBJ2-7	TGTGCCAGGGGAGGGGGCGAGCAGTACTTC	CARGGGEQYF
.	TRBD1	TRBV18	TRBJ2-4	TGTGCCAGCTCACCATTGGGACAGGGGTTTGGATGGGAGAACATTCAGTACTTC	CASSPLGQGFGWENIQYF
.	TRBD1	TRBV11-2	TRBJ2-5	TGTGCCAGCGGCAGACAGGGGCAAGAGACCCAGTACTTC	CASGRQGQETQYF
.	.	TRBV27	TRBJ2-7	TGTGCCAGCAGTCCCAACCCGGCCTACGAGCAGTACTTC	CASSPNPAYEQYF